The clone carrying this T cell receptor beta chain was observed a single time. Antigen unknown. The CDR3 is 12 amino acids. The germline gives CDR1 MNHEY, CDR2 SVGAGI. The ends were cut back, 8 bases at V and 4 bases at J, with 10 bases in the middle. Moderately to severely active ophthalmopathy under 3 months, CAS at least 3, NOSPECS at least 4. Orbital computed tomography, thyroid ultrasound, TRAb, serum thyroxine and clinical symptoms formed the basis of diagnosis. This specimen belongs to a study of Graves' ophthalmopathy and Graves' hyperthyroidism. Points from the study as a whole: Blood repertoires reportedly contained most expanded thyroid clonotypes above 0.001 frequency.

The authors amplified TCR beta CDR3 regions, and they did so from RNA transcripts for repertoire sequencing. An initial RT-PCR round employing HTBI primers preceded a second-round multiplex PCR. TCRdb reprocessed the multiplex PCR reads with MiXCR, giving one entry per CDR3 protein. The sample includes roughly 50,000 distinct CDR3 sequences, approximately 50% of them seen just once. The TCR comes from an adult woman with Graves' ophthalmopathy. V is TRBV6-5 and J is TRBJ2-3; D is perhaps TRBD1 (5 bases). The sample was peripheral blood. CDR3 region: CASAKQADTQYF. The CDR3 DNA reads TGTGCCAGCGCTAAACAGGCAGATACGCAGTATTTT.